This TCR beta chain is from a study of post-analysis software for immune sequencing data. Study-wide points: Higher frequency in patients than in controls was seen for roughly five TRBV segments, with TRBV5-6, TRBV5-1 and TRBV20-1 among them.

Researchers reported that TCR beta cDNA libraries carried unique molecular identifiers. Using its own MiXCR run on the PCR reads, TCRdb lists one record per CDR3 protein. The sample shows about 770,000 distinct CDR3 sequences, 46% of them seen only once. To note about this clonotype: Antigen specificity is unknown.

The CDR3 is 15 residues long. In germline, CDR1 is SEHNR, CDR2 FQNEAQ (reference sequence). V trimming: 2 bases; J trimming: 4 bases; junction bases outside the gene matches: 5. The receptor's source is a girl under 18 with multiple sclerosis. The material sequenced was blood. The chain uses TRBV7-9 and TRBJ2-1; TRBD2 agrees at 7 bases. In DNA, the CDR3 is TGTGCCAGCAGCTTAAGCGGGATGGATTACAATGAGCAGTTCTTC. It translates to CASSLSGMDYNEQFF.